Listed below are T cell receptor beta chains from one sample, sequenced in a study of CXCR3-negative and CXCR3-positive naive CD8 T cells. Using the 5' RACE reads, TCRdb records one entry per CDR3 protein without DNA. The sample totals about 150,000 distinct CDR3 sequences. Sequencing used naive CXCR3+ CD8+ T cells from blood. These receptors all stem from a human donor in good health. Some clones in this sample may be carry-over from other donors' samples. Each CDR3 is given with its conserved first and last residue.

TRBJ2-2,TRBV20-1,CSASDGNTGELFF
TRBJ2-3,TRBV28,CQSGLAGAPGADTQYF
TRBJ2-7,TRBV29-1,CSVEEPLRDNSYEQYF
TRBJ2-7,TRBV7-8,CASSPRVYEQYF
TRBJ1-2,TRBV10-3,CAIKGTGFNYGYTF
TRBJ1-3,TRBV28,CASSSSPGNTIYF
TRBJ1-6,TRBV7-2,CASSQIQANYNSPLHF
TRBJ2-5,TRBV29-1,CSVEDGPRETQYF
TRBJ2-1,TRBV5-6,CASSPWTEVYNEQFF
TRBJ1-2,TRBV7-9,CASSDDRGTYYGYTF
TRBJ2-1,TRBV5-6,CASSFGRGLDEQFF
TRBJ2-1,TRBV30,CAWKLAFWQFF
TRBJ2-5,TRBV7-9,CASSSGQRETQYF
TRBJ1-5,TRBV21-1,CASSKDPGHRNQPQHF
TRBJ2-4,TRBV29-1,CSVEGAQTGDGNIQYF
TRBJ2-7,TRBV28,CASSSHLDLSYEQYF
TRBJ2-1,TRBV7-8,CASSPRTSGGGKNNEQFF
TRBJ2-5,TRBV5-1,CASKPDRGFGETQYF
TRBJ1-2,TRBV10-3,CAISTGTADFTNYGYTF
TRBJ1-2,TRBV5-6,CASSQEGGPGYTF
TRBJ2-1,TRBV30,CAWTHELAGGLHYNEQFF
TRBJ2-1,TRBV5-1,CASSLGLVGYNEQFF
TRBJ2-1,TRBV2,CASSVAGAVTGEQFF
TRBJ2-7,TRBV12-3/TRBV12-4,CASSSPRDRVYEQYF
TRBJ2-7,TRBV4-2,CASSQAWTYEQYF
TRBJ2-1,TRBV5-4,CASSFLREAYNEQFF
TRBJ2-1,TRBV29-1,CSVETLSAAAYNEQFF
TRBJ2-2,TRBV29-1,CSVNGLAGVNTGELFF
TRBJ2-1,TRBV7-8,CASSFVSGRLNNEQFF
TRBJ1-1,TRBV29-1,CSVEGDTGYPEAFF
TRBJ2-7,TRBV20-1,CSARDPSSGWDSYEQYF
TRBJ2-1,TRBV7-9,CASSFSTAAYNEQFF
TRBJ1-4,TRBV7-9,CASSLAGQGDEKLFF
TRBJ2-1,TRBV24-1,CATSDPALELAGISYNEQFF
TRBJ2-3,TRBV3-1,CASSQDRGDTQYF
TRBJ2-1,TRBV7-2,CASSLVRDEQFF
TRBJ2-7,TRBV6-2/TRBV6-3,CASSYRRLTYEQYF
TRBJ2-1,TRBV20-1,CSATREDGTSGSYEQFF
TRBJ2-1,TRBV7-2,CATSASTGLATGADWNEQFF
TRBJ2-7,TRBV28,CASSFVGTAYEQYF
TRBJ1-1,TRBV27,CASSLKEAGTTEAFF
TRBJ2-4,TRBV20-1,CSAPSGEESKNIQYF
TRBJ2-3,TRBV5-6,CASSLAGLATTDTQYF
TRBJ1-2,TRBV29-1,CSTVGGGGYTF
TRBJ1-2,TRBV10-3,CAISETENYGYTF
TRBJ2-7,TRBV29-1,CSVDYGGGFGSYEQYF
TRBJ2-1,TRBV2,CASSDGLARQYNEQFF
TRBJ1-1,TRBV6-5,CASSSQGNTEAFF
TRBJ2-4,TRBV13,CASSAGGPNIQYF
TRBJ2-7,TRBV4-1,CASSPGTSGGEQYF
TRBJ2-7,TRBV29-1,CSVELGSYEQYF
TRBJ1-1,TRBV12-3/TRBV12-4,CASSLILNTEAFF
TRBJ2-3,TRBV5-6,CASSQERGLRDTQYF
TRBJ2-7,TRBV20-1,CSARPLAELSYEQYF
TRBJ1-1,TRBV20-1,CSARDQGDTEAFF